This T cell receptor beta chain was sequenced during a study of blood T cell repertoires in COVID-19. Background on the study: The United States, Italy and Spain were the sources of the acute and convalescent COVID-19 samples. The analysed material was cDNA or gDNA that came from T cells, B-cell-depleted T cells, or PBMCs.

V dropped 1 base and J dropped 0 bases, with 7 bases sitting between them. CDR3 length: 15 amino acids. Per germline, CDR1 LNHNV and CDR2 YYDKDF (reference sequence). Original methodology: Amplified reference gene primers provided the basis for estimating nucleated cell counts. Profiling relied on immunoSEQ multiplex PCR, and the TCRdb table lists in-frame clones only, not all of them. V and J calls and clone size follow that table, whereas D and trimming were derived from the DNA. The sample yields around 110,000 clones, just over 90% seen once. This sequence joins TRBV15 and TRBJ1-5; D is perhaps TRBD1 (6 bases). The sequenced sample was peripheral blood. The sequence derives from a human donor with active COVID-19. The donor label of this sample is uncertain. CDR3 in DNA: TGTGCCACCAGCAGAGCAGGGGATAGCAATCAGCCCCAGCATTTT. Protein sequence: CATSRAGDSNQPQHF.